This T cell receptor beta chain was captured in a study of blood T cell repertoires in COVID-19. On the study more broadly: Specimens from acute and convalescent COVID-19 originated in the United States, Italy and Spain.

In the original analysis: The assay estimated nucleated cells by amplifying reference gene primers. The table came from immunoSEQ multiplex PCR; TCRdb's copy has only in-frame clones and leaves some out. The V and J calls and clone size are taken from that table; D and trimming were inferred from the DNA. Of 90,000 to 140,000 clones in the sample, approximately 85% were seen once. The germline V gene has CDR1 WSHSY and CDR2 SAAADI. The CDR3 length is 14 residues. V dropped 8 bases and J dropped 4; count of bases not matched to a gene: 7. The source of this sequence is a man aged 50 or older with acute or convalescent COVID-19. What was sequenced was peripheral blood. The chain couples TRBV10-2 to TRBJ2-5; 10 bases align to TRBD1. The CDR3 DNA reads TGCGCCAGCGGAGACAGGGGGCCGGTAGAGACCCAGTACTTC. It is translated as CASGDRGPVETQYF.